The T cell receptor (beta chain) described here comes from a study of PD-1 blockade in classical Hodgkin lymphoma. This CDR3 contains 15 residues. The V gene's germline CDR1 is MNHNS and CDR2 SASEGT. J lost 5 bases, V lost 3 bases, and 6 bases had no gene match. Noted time point: cycle 4 day 1 (C4D1), after less than 7 weeks of nivolumab. After autologous stem cell transplantation all patients relapsed, and prior brentuximab vedotin exposure differed between cohorts. It was by magnetic negative selection that CD4+ T cells were purified from thawed PBMCs. The data were produced by immunoSEQ multiplex PCR, yet TCRdb's version contains in-frame clones alone and is incomplete. The sample lists roughly 13,000 clones, about four fifths seen once, with 0.75% to 0.95% in the top ten. This clone has only a few counts.

The chain recombines TRBV6-1 with TRBJ1-4, with 7 bases identical to TRBD1. This receptor was taken from a human donor with classical Hodgkin lymphoma. The material was CD4+ T cells from blood, obtained before the fourth cycle of nivolumab. CDR3 sequence (DNA): TGTGCCAGCAGTGACTTCGGGACAGAGAATGAAAAACTGTTTTTT. Translating gives CASSDFGTENEKLFF.